A single T cell receptor (beta chain) is shown here with its context. This specimen belongs to a study of HIV-infected patients and healthy controls. MiXCR, run by TCRdb on the 5' RACE reads, gives a single entry per CDR3 protein. The table shows around 18,000 distinct CDR3 sequences, with 16% occurring only once. Trimming shortened V by 5 bases and J by 6 bases, and 13 bases separated the two germline ends. This CDR3 has 13 residues. Germline CDR1 reads SGHVS; CDR2 reads FNYEAQ. The specimen sequenced was CD8+ T cells from blood. This clonotype was obtained from a human donor in good health. The chain employs TRBV7-6 and TRBJ1-1; maybe TRBD1 (5 bases). The CDR3 DNA follows: TGTGCCAGCAGCCCAGAAGGGACCCCTGAAGCTTTCTTT. Protein sequence: CASSPEGTPEAFF.